These T cell receptor beta chains were read from a single sample in a study of control samples from healthy donors and cancer patients. Profiling relied on immunoSEQ multiplex PCR, and the TCRdb table lists in-frame clones only, not all of them. The sample lists fewer than 120,000 clones, 88% occurring once. Sequenced material: PBMCs. The receptor source for this set is an older woman with lung cancer. CDR3s include the opening cysteine and the closing phenylalanine or tryptophan. A D gene is named only where the DNA matches it firmly. Clone size is shown for a subset of rows, as once, few, many or a class of expanded clone.

d_gene,abundance,v_gene,j_gene,CDR3nt,CDR3aa
.,.,TRBV6-1,TRBJ1-2,TGTGCCAGCAGTGACTATACCGATCCGGACAGCAACTATGGCTACACCTTC,CASSDYTDPDSNYGYTF
.,.,TRBV14,TRBJ2-7,TGTGCCAGCAGCCAAGATCTGGGGGCCTACGAGCAGTACTTC,CASSQDLGAYEQYF
TRBD2,few,TRBV6-5,TRBJ2-7,TGTGCCAGCAGGTGGACTAGCGTCTACGAGCAGTACTTC,CASRWTSVYEQYF
.,.,TRBV4-3,TRBJ2-1,TGCGCCAGCAGCCAAGAAGGCAGGGGAAGCGGTGAGCAGTTCTTC,CASSQEGRGSGEQFF
TRBD1,.,TRBV18,TRBJ2-1,TGTGCCAGCTCACCACAGGGACAGGGAATATACAATGAGCAGTTCTTC,CASSPQGQGIYNEQFF
.,.,TRBV16,TRBJ1-2,TGTGCCAGCAGCCCTAGGCCGGGTGACCCTTATGGCTACACCTTC,CASSPRPGDPYGYTF
.,.,TRBV7-2,TRBJ1-3,TGTGCCAGCAGCTTAGACCCGGGCCTCCAGGTGAACACCATATATTTT,CASSLDPGLQVNTIYF
.,.,TRBV5-1,TRBJ1-4,TGCGCCAGCAGCTCTACAGGGAACACTAATGAAAAACTGTTTTTT,CASSSTGNTNEKLFF
.,few,TRBV2,TRBJ1-1,TGTGCCAGCATGGCGGGACATATGAACACTGAAGCTTTCTTT,CASMAGHMNTEAFF
.,.,TRBV5-1,TRBJ2-5,TGCGCCAGCAGCTTGCGGGCGGGCGCAGAGACCCAGTACTTC,CASSLRAGAETQYF
.,.,TRBV20-1,TRBJ2-5,TGCAGTGCTAGCCAGGGGGAGACCCAGTACTTC,CSASQGETQYF
.,.,TRBV27,TRBJ1-2,TGTGCCAGCAGTTTATCCCCCCCCGCGGGGCCTAACTATGGCTACACCTTC,CASSLSPPAGPNYGYTF
TRBD1,.,TRBV3-1/TRBV3-2,TRBJ2-1,TGTGCCAGCAGCGCGGGACAGGGTATAGCTGAGCAGTTCTTC,CASSAGQGIAEQFF
.,.,TRBV19,TRBJ1-5,TGTGCCAGTTGGTTGGGTTTAGGTCAGCCCCAGCATTTT,CASWLGLGQPQHF
TRBD1,.,TRBV9,TRBJ2-7,TGTGCCAGCAGCGTAGCCGGGACAGGTTTTTACGAGCAGTACTTC,CASSVAGTGFYEQYF
TRBD1,.,TRBV7-9,TRBJ1-2,TGTGCCAGCAGCTACGGGACAGGGGCTAACTATGGCTACACCTTC,CASSYGTGANYGYTF
TRBD1,.,TRBV5-1,TRBJ2-7,TGCGCCAGCAGCACGGGACAGGGCAAAGGTGAGCAGTACTTC,CASSTGQGKGEQYF